This is a list of T cell receptor beta chains from one sample in a study of blood T cells in healthy people across ages. TCRdb called the 5' RACE reads again in MiXCR, with one record for every CDR3 protein. The repertoire holds 750,000 to 950,000 distinct CDR3 sequences, with under 30% as singletons. The same data also went into a second study, on T cells of mothers and their children.

Sequencing used blood. The source of these receptors is a boy aged 5 to 17 in good health. CDR3s include the opening cysteine and the closing phenylalanine or tryptophan. D genes are given only for firm matches. Rows give clone size only sometimes, using once, few, many, or a class for an expanded clone.

few	.	TRBV12-3/TRBV12-4	TRBJ1-1	TGTGCCAGCAGAGCTGGACGGAAAACTGAAGCTTTCTTT	CASRAGRKTEAFF
.	.	TRBV29-1	TRBJ1-2	TGCAGCGCCTCCGGGGTATCAGCAAACTATGGCTACACCTTC	CSASGVSANYGYTF
few	.	TRBV5-1	TRBJ1-4	TGCGCCAGCAGCCCTGGGGCGGGCAGGAATTTTGAAAAACTGTTTTTT	CASSPGAGRNFEKLFF
few	.	TRBV20-1	TRBJ2-1	TGCAGTGCTAGGGGACTTAGGGTCGGCTACAATGAGCAGTTCTTC	CSARGLRVGYNEQFF
.	.	TRBV5-1	TRBJ1-6	TGCGCCAGCCCCTCGGTAGGTCCGTATAATTCACCCCTCCACTTT	CASPSVGPYNSPLHF
.	.	TRBV6-4	TRBJ2-1	TGTGCCAGCAGCCGAGATGGGGACATGAGCAATGAGCAGTTCTTC	CASSRDGDMSNEQFF
few	TRBD2	TRBV4-1	TRBJ2-1	TGCGCCAGCAGCCCTAGCGGGGGGCGGAGCTCCTACAATGAGCAGTTCTTC	CASSPSGGRSSYNEQFF
.	.	TRBV6-6	TRBJ1-1	TGTGCCAGCATAGTGGGCACTGAAGCTTTCTTT	CASIVGTEAFF
.	.	TRBV5-1	TRBJ1-1	TGCGCCAGCAGCGCCTTCATGAACACTGAAGCTTTCTTT	CASSAFMNTEAFF
few	.	TRBV5-1	TRBJ2-2	TGCGCCAGCAGCAAGGCTCCCACCGGGGAGCTGTTTTTT	CASSKAPTGELFF
.	TRBD1	TRBV7-9	TRBJ2-3	TGTGCCAGCAGCTTCCGGGACAGGGAAAGGGATACGCAGTATTTT	CASSFRDRERDTQYF
few	TRBD2	TRBV19	TRBJ2-5	TGTGCCAGTAGTATAAGCGGGACGGGGGGGCAAGAGACCCAGTACTTC	CASSISGTGGQETQYF
.	TRBD2	TRBV3-1	TRBJ2-5	TGTGCCAGCAGCCAAGCGGGGGGGGCGGAGACCCAGTACTTC	CASSQAGGAETQYF
few	TRBD1	TRBV28	TRBJ2-7	TGTGCCAGCCTCGAATCCGGGACAGGGAGCTCCTACGAGCAGTACTTC	CASLESGTGSSYEQYF
.	.	TRBV5-5	TRBJ2-2	TGTGCCAGCAGCTTTCCATCTTACGGCACCGGGGAGCTGTTTTTT	CASSFPSYGTGELFF
few	.	TRBV27	TRBJ2-5	TGTGCCAGCAGTTTATCGGCCCGAATCACAAGGGAGCGGTTCTTC	CASSLSARITRERFF
few	.	TRBV2	TRBJ2-3	TGTGCCAGCAGTGAAACTGACTCTAGGACACATACGCAGTATTTT	CASSETDSRTHTQYF
few	.	TRBV6-5	TRBJ1-5	TGTGCCAGCAGTCCGGCAGTCTGGAACAATCAGCCCCAGCATTTT	CASSPAVWNNQPQHF
few	.	TRBV14	TRBJ1-1	TGTGCCAGCAGCCTTTGGGTGGGACCGAACACTGAAGCTTTCTTT	CASSLWVGPNTEAFF
.	TRBD1	TRBV6-6	TRBJ2-7	TGTGCCAGCAGTTCCACCGACAGGGGGCTCAACGAGCAGTACTTC	CASSSTDRGLNEQYF
.	TRBD2	TRBV2	TRBJ2-1	TGTGCCGGGAGCCTGCGGGGGGTTCTCAATGAGCAGTTCTTC	CAGSLRGVLNEQFF
.	.	TRBV29-1	TRBJ1-1	TGCAGCGTTGTGGGCGGAATGAACACTGAAGCTTTCTTT	CSVVGGMNTEAFF
few	TRBD2	TRBV13	TRBJ2-5	TGTGCCAGCAGCAGACTAGCGGGACAGTTTGGGGAGACCCAGTACTTC	CASSRLAGQFGETQYF
few	TRBD1	TRBV10-3	TRBJ2-7	TGTGCCATCGCGGGGCTGACAGGGGCGTCCTACGAGCAGTACTTC	CAIAGLTGASYEQYF
.	TRBD1	TRBV7-9	TRBJ1-5	TGTGCCAGCAACCTAATTAATCCGGGACAGGGGAACAATCAGCCCCAGCATTTT	CASNLINPGQGNNQPQHF
.	.	TRBV5-1	TRBJ1-2	TGCGCCAGCAGCTTGACAGCAGTATCTAACTATGGCTACACCTTC	CASSLTAVSNYGYTF
.	.	TRBV21-1	TRBJ1-2	TGTGCCAGCGCGGGGGGCAGCTATGGCTACACCTTC	CASAGGSYGYTF
.	.	TRBV28	TRBJ2-7	TGTGCCAGCAGTAAACTACGGGACGAGCAGTACTTC	CASSKLRDEQYF
once	.	TRBV7-9	TRBJ1-1	TGTGCCAGCAGCTCGCTTCGGGGGGCTGGAGAGACTGAAGCTTTCTTT	CASSSLRGAGETEAFF
.	.	TRBV20-1	TRBJ1-4	TGCAGTGCCGGGGGGGGGCCGATTAATGAAAAACTGTTTTTT	CSAGGGPINEKLFF
few	.	TRBV20-1	TRBJ2-3	TGCAGTGCTCTCCAAAACCGGGACAAAGGAAGGAGGACGCAGTATTTT	CSALQNRDKGRRTQYF
many	TRBD1	TRBV28	TRBJ1-2	TGTGCCAGCAGTGGTCTTGGGACAGGGGCTAACTATGGCTACACCTTC	CASSGLGTGANYGYTF
.	.	TRBV7-9	TRBJ2-7	TGTGCCAGCAGCTTAGCCCCGTACGATCCATCCTACGAGCAGTACTTC	CASSLAPYDPSYEQYF
few	.	TRBV5-5	TRBJ1-5	TGTGCCAGCAGCTTGGACAGCTATAGCAATCAGCCCCAGCATTTT	CASSLDSYSNQPQHF
few	.	TRBV2	TRBJ2-1	TGTGCCAGCAGGGACCCGAGCTCCTACAATGAGCAGTTCTTC	CASRDPSSYNEQFF
.	TRBD1	TRBV29-1	TRBJ2-7	TGCAGCGTTGACGAAGGACAGGGTTCCTACGAGCAGTACTTC	CSVDEGQGSYEQYF
.	.	TRBV4-3	TRBJ1-1	TGCACCAGCAGCCAAGATTGGGGGGGCAACACTGAAGCTTTCTTT	CTSSQDWGGNTEAFF
.	TRBD2	TRBV12-3/TRBV12-4	TRBJ2-3	TGTGCCAGCAGTCTCGGACTAGCGGGGGGGATAGATACGCAGTATTTT	CASSLGLAGGIDTQYF
.	TRBD1	TRBV12-3/TRBV12-4	TRBJ1-6	TGTGCCAGCAGTTTTAGGGGACAGAATCATTCACCCCTCCACTTT	CASSFRGQNHSPLHF
.	.	TRBV20-1	TRBJ2-5	TGCAGTGCCAAGTCCGGTGGGGGAGACCAAGAGACCCAGTACTTC	CSAKSGGGDQETQYF